This passage covers 4 T cell receptor beta chains from one sample sequenced in a study of blood T cell repertoires in COVID-19. Clones were read by immunoSEQ multiplex PCR, and TCRdb kept only the in-frame ones, dropping some. The sample yields tens of thousands of clones, approximately 86% seen once. Sequences were obtained from peripheral blood. These receptors came from a male donor with acute or convalescent COVID-19.

CDR3 nucleotide sequence: TGTGCCAGCAGCCACCCCCCGGGGGGTTCAGACTACGAGCAGTACTTC. Protein sequence: CASSHPPGGSDYEQYF. The rearrangement joins TRBV3-1 (or the pseudogene TRBV3-2) to TRBJ2-7; 7 bases align to TRBD2. Germline-derived CDR1 and CDR2 are LGHDT and YNNKEL (reference sequence). With V trimmed by 3 bases and J by 3 bases, 11 bases remained unmatched. This CDR3 is 16 amino acids long.

The J gene is TRBJ2-7, the V gene TRBV11-1; TRBD1 is a possible D gene (5 bases). Trimming took off 0 bases at V and 2 bases at J, with 8 bases between the two ends. Germline CDR1 reads SGHAT; CDR2 reads FQDESV (reference sequence). The length of the CDR3 is 14 residues. CDR3 sequence reads: CASSLAAGTYEQYF. The CDR3 DNA follows: TGTGCCAGCAGCTTAGCCGCAGGGACCTACGAGCAGTACTTC.

The genes are TRBV3-1 (or the pseudogene TRBV3-2) and TRBJ2-2; D possibly corresponds to TRBD2 (7 bases). CDR1 and CDR2 (germline): LGHDT, YNNKEL (reference sequence). This CDR3 has 16 amino acids. V was shortened by 2 bases and J by 3 bases, with 13 bases between the two germline ends. In DNA, the CDR3 is TGTGCCAGCAGCCAACCCACGGGGGGCGACACCGGGGAGCTGTTTTTT. It encodes CASSQPTGGDTGELFF.

V and J are TRBV19 and TRBJ2-2; TRBD2 matches at 8 bases. Germline CDR1 reads LNHDA; CDR2 reads SQIVND (reference sequence). This CDR3 has 15 residues. V was pared by 3 bases and J by 7 bases, with 7 bases of the junction left unmatched. In DNA form, the CDR3 reads TGTGCCAGTAGTATCGGACTAGCTGGTGACGGGGAGCTGTTTTTT. Amino acids: CASSIGLAGDGELFF. Looking up the rest from reference TRBV19 and TRBJ2-2 gives the full variable domain: DGGITQSPKYLFRKEGQNVTLSCEQNLNHDAMYWYRQDPGQGLRLIYYSQIVNDFQKGDIAEGYSVSREKKESFPLTVTSAQKNPTAFYLCASSIGLAGDGELFFGEGSRLTVL.